The sequence of this TCR beta chain was determined in a study of blood T cells in healthy people across ages. The germline V gene has CDR1 SGHTA and CDR2 FQGNSA. Trimming took off 3 bases at V and 0 bases at J, with 15 bases between the two ends. This CDR3 is 16 amino acids long. This clonotype was counted between two and nine times. A second PCR, run for about 7 to 11 cycles, used a sample-barcoded 5' primer plus a J-beta primer mix. TCRdb redid the calling of the 5' RACE reads with MiXCR, one entry per CDR3 protein. In the table there are 1.6 million or so distinct CDR3 sequences, about 31% of which are singletons.

The rearrangement joins TRBV7-2 to TRBJ2-7, with D perhaps given as TRBD1 or TRBD2 (6 bases each). This TCR was recovered from a woman aged 25 to 39 in good health. The sample comprised blood. The CDR3 DNA is TGTGCCAGCAGCTTGATAGGGGGGCGAAGCTCCTACGAGCAGTACTTC. The encoded protein is CASSLIGGRSSYEQYF. The whole variable domain, filled in from reference TRBV7-2 and TRBJ2-7, reads GAGVSQSPSNKVTEKGKDVELRCDPISGHTALYWYRQSLGQGLEFLIYFQGNSAPDKSGLPSDRFSAERTGGSVSTLTIQRTQQEDSAVYLCASSLIGGRSSYEQYFGPGTRLTVT.